The source of this TCR beta chain is a study of PD-1 blockade in mismatch repair-deficient tumors. Study in general: All were previously treated, progressing patients with eleven to twelve mismatch repair-deficient cancer types.

Generated by immunoSEQ multiplex PCR, the TCRdb table keeps only in-frame clones and is missing some. The sample lists some 51,000 clones, 81% occurring once. Germline V gene data show CDR1 as MDHEN and CDR2 as SYDVKM. The CDR3 has 15 amino acids. V dropped 4 bases and J dropped 4 bases, with 15 bases sitting between them. The receptor's source is an adult with mismatch repair-deficient cancer. This sequence joins TRBV28 and TRBJ2-3; D is ambiguous. Here the sequenced sample was peripheral blood, taken roughly 21 weeks after starting pembrolizumab. The DNA for the CDR3 is TGTGCCAGCAGTTCCTCCGTCCCGTGGGCAGATACGCAGTATTTT. This encodes CASSSSVPWADTQYF.